Listed below are T cell receptor beta chains from one sample, sequenced in a study of graft-versus-host responses after intestinal transplantation. Clones were sequenced by immunoSEQ multiplex PCR, and TCRdb holds only the in-frame ones, with some missing. The sample lists about 98,000 clones, roughly 82% occurring once. This specimen was PBMCs, taken 255 days after intestinal transplant. The source is a human patient who received an intestinal transplant, so some T cells may come from the graft donor. The conserved cysteine and the conserved F or W are not part of the CDR3 here. Each record gives: V gene, CDR3 protein.

TRBV28,ASNDRGGNQPQH
TRBV5-8,ASSRFNLGTEAY
TRBV11-2,ASSLAGLEAF
TRBV7-9,ASNREVSSYNEQF
TRBV13,ASSFGGTYEQY
TRBV6-1,ASSDREKLF
TRBV4-1,ASSQIWGGNYGYT
TRBV6-6,ASSYSTFGEQY
TRBV29-1,SVLQGPDTIY
TRBV4-1,ASSQDGQVESFSGNTIY
TRBV7-6,ASSLAQGTEAF
TRBV6-5,ASGYSATNEKLF
TRBV9,ASSVDPTGAEKLF
TRBV6-1,ASSTGGGETQY
TRBV6-6,ASTYGTGRRQF
TRBV29-1,SGAQVMNTEAF
TRBV7-8,ASSVTGGENTEAF
TRBV7-9,ASSSPAGGTDTQY
TRBV28,ASGGPYGYT
TRBV28,ASSLAGPISGNTIY
TRBV25-1,ASREGLYGYT
TRBV11-2,ASSRGDYEQY
TRBV6-5,ASNGGSSYNEQF
TRBV6-5,ASSYRDTDSPLH
TRBV10-3,AIAGDTGELF
TRBV18,ASSPRDSRTDTQY
TRBV9,ASSPSGRAPETQY
TRBV27,ASSRQGEWRPKVQY
TRBV2,ASRALAGEQF
TRBV28,ASRKDKDTQY
TRBV28,ASSPPGGGYNSPLH
TRBV27,ASSLGTGTNEQF
TRBV4-1,ASSQAAVVNEQY
TRBV6-1,ASSEAGSTEAF
TRBV20-1,SVLGTYEQY
TRBV28,ASSLAVSGNTIY
TRBV11-2,ASSPTVYEQY